This TCR beta chain originates from a study of control samples from healthy donors and cancer patients. Generated by immunoSEQ multiplex PCR, the TCRdb table keeps only in-frame clones and is missing some. This repertoire shows more than 140,000 clones, less than 95% found once; its top ten account for over 6%. This CDR3 region has 15 residues. Germline CDR1 LNHNV, CDR2 YYDKDF (reference sequence). With 3 bases removed from V and 4 bases from J, the gap between germline ends came to 13 bases. The source is a man younger than 30 in good health. Sequencing was done on a sample of blood. The gene calls are TRBV15 and TRBJ2-1; D might be TRBD2 (5 bases). CDR3 residues: CATSRGREPYNEQFF. CDR3 in DNA: TGTGCCACCAGCAGGGGTAGGGAGCCGTACAATGAGCAGTTCTTC. The entire variable domain, with the rest obtained from reference TRBV15 and TRBJ2-1, is as follows: DAMVIQNPRYQVTQFGKPVTLSCSQTLNHNVMYWYQQKSSQAPKLLFHYYDKDFNNEADTPDNFQSRRPNTSFCFLDIRSPGLGDTAMYLCATSRGREPYNEQFFGPGTRLTVL.